This paragraph reports one T cell receptor beta chain. Its antigen is unknown. Within the sample, other DNA sequences also encode this same CDR3. This record comes from a study of vaccination effects on CD4 cells after COVID-19. General study results and limits: Few convalescent patients were included, and no early post-infection timepoints were sampled.

In the ViraFEST assay, antigen-specific CD4+ clonotypes were identified by expansion after peptide-pool stimulation. Scientists isolated CD4+ T cells after a roughly nine-day culture period ended. The healthy vaccine recipients, who had no prior SARS-CoV-2 infection, showed negative nucleocapsid antibodies. Cultivation was performed at 1.5 million to 2.5 million PBMC per well with about 9.6 IU/ml IL-2 and about 10 ug/ml peptides added. On days 3 and 7, fresh IL-2 medium replaced half the medium. Trimming removed 0 bases from V and 5 bases from J, with 7 bases in between. The CDR3 has 13 amino acids. Germline loops: CDR1 KGHSH, CDR2 LQKENI. Sequenced by immunoSEQ multiplex PCR; TCRdb stores in-frame clones only, minus some. Here the sample spans approximately 74,000 clones, 65% to 75% being singletons.

This material consisted of CD4+ T cells from PBMCs cultured with HCoV-NL63 spike peptides, taken before COVID-19 vaccination. This sequence originates from a human donor who received a COVID-19 vaccine. The J gene is TRBJ2-5, the V gene TRBV18, with D unresolved. The CDR3, as DNA: TGTGCCAGCTCACCACCGAATGGGGAGACCCAGTACTTC. This sequence encodes CASSPPNGETQYF.